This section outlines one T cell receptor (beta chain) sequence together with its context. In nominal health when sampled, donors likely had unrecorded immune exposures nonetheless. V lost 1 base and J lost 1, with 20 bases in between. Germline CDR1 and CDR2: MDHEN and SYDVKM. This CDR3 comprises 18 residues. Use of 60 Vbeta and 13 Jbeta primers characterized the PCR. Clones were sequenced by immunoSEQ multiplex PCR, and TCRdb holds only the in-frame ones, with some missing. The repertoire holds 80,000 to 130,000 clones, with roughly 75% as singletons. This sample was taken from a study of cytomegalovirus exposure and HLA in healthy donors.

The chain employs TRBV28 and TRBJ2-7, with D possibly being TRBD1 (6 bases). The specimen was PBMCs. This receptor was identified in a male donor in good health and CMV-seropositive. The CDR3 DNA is TGTGCCAGCAGTTTATCAACCCCGAGGGGGTTGTCGTCCTACGAGCAGTACTTC. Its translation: CASSLSTPRGLSSYEQYF.